Here is one TCR beta chain with its context. Everyone who took part was roughly 18 to 89 years old, and they came from roughly 25 US areas. Participants were placed into cohorts based on the clinical history they reported. The sample originates from a study of blood T cell repertoires in COVID-19. Methods used by the authors: Estimation of nucleated cell counts relied on the amplification of reference gene primers. The protocol was immunoSEQ multiplex PCR, while the TCRdb copy is restricted to in-frame clones and leaves out a portion. Clone size and V and J calls were adopted from that table, with D and trimming inferred from the DNA. Altogether 250,000 to 350,000 clones are present, nearly 90% being singletons, with the ten largest covering under 6%. This sequence originates from a woman in her 30s who had recovered from COVID-19. Material for sequencing was PBMCs or T cells enriched from blood (not recorded which).

The DNA for the CDR3 is TGTGCCAGCAGGGCAACAGGGGTTGGCAATCAGCCCCAGCATTTT. Protein sequence: CASRATGVGNQPQHF. The rearrangement links TRBV2 to TRBJ1-5; 7 bases are shared with TRBD1. This CDR3 spans 15 amino acids. The junction had 7 bases not matched to a gene; V was cut back by 6 bases and J by 2 bases. The germline CDR1 and CDR2 sequences are SNHLY and FYNNEI.